One and the same sample provided the 11 T cell receptor beta chains below, sequenced in a study of T-cell reconstitution after alpha-beta-depleted transplantation in children. For TCRbeta, the library was prepared with unique molecular identifiers. TCRdb reprocessed the PCR reads with MiXCR, giving one entry per CDR3 protein. Of hundreds of thousands of distinct CDR3 sequences in the sample, around 15% are singletons; the top ten hold about 41%. The input for sequencing was PBMCs, mostly from graft donor cells, taken 360 days after TCRalphabeta/CD19-depleted stem cell transplant. Receptors were obtained from a male patient aged 2-15 years who had a stem cell transplant for acute lymphoblastic leukemia, so the T cells may come from the graft donor.

This clonotype was counted between two and nine times. The rearrangement links TRBV4-3 to TRBJ2-7, with 13 bases identical to TRBD2. Per the germline V gene, CDR1 is LGHNA and CDR2 is YSLEER. After removal of 0 bases from V and 1 base from J, the junction contained 12 bases not matched to a gene. The CDR3 spans 20 residues. CDR3 loop: CASSQDLRTSGSIGSYEQYF. The CDR3 nucleotides read TGCGCCAGCAGCCAAGATCTGCGGACTAGCGGGAGTATTGGATCCTACGAGCAGTACTTC.

There are a few counts of this clonotype. The chain uses TRBV12-3 or TRBV12-4 and TRBJ2-7, with D perhaps matching TRBD1 or TRBD2 (5 bases each). CDR3 length: 14 amino acids. The ends were cut back, 5 bases at V and 3 bases at J, with 14 bases in the middle. CDR3 loop: CASSPGTADYEQYF. CDR3 DNA: TGTGCCAGCAGTCCCGGGACCGCTGACTACGAGCAGTACTTC.

This clonotype showed up many times. The rearrangement links TRBV29-1 to TRBJ2-3; D is possibly TRBD1 (5 bases). Trimming took 2 bases from V and 3 from J, leaving 15 bases between them. CDR1 is SQVTM and CDR2 is ANQGSEA in the germline V gene. The length of the CDR3 is 15 residues. CDR3 amino acids: CSVEPLKGWTDTQYF. DNA of the CDR3: TGCAGCGTTGAACCCCTCAAGGGGTGGACAGATACGCAGTATTTT.

In its sample, this clonotype was seen a few times. The chain employs TRBV5-1 and TRBJ2-7; tentative D call: TRBD2 (6 bases). This CDR3 region has 15 residues. Germline CDR1 and CDR2: SGHRS and YFSETQ. The germline V and J ends were trimmed by 4 bases and 2 bases, with 16 bases remaining between them. For the CDR3, the DNA is TGCGCCAGCAGCGGAGGAGGGGTTCTTCCCTACGAGCAGTACTTC. The encoded protein is CASSGGGVLPYEQYF.

This clonotype came up many times. J is TRBJ2-5 and V is TRBV29-1; 7 bases are a match to TRBD1. CDR1 is SQVTM and CDR2 is ANQGSEA in the germline V gene. V was clipped by 4 bases and J by 6 bases; unmatched bases: 5. The CDR3 is 12 residues long. Written as DNA, the CDR3 is TGCAGCGTTGGTACAGGGGTCAAGACCCAGTACTTC. As protein: CSVGTGVKTQYF. The variable domain in full, completed from reference TRBV29-1 and TRBJ2-5, reads SAVISQKPSRDICQRGTSLTIQCQVDSQVTMMFWYRQQPGQSLTLIATANQGSEATYESGFVIDKFPISRPNLTFSTLTVSNMSPEDSSIYLCSVGTGVKTQYFGPGTRLLVL.

This clonotype turned up a few times. The rearrangement uses TRBV10-3 and TRBJ2-7; no clear D. This CDR3 region has 16 residues. CDR1 is ENHRY, CDR2 SYGVKD, per germline. V lost 0 bases to trimming and J lost 3 bases, with 15 bases between them. CDR3 DNA sequence: TGTGCCATCAGTGAGTCCCGCCAGCTTCCCCGCTACGAGCAGTACTTC. This translates into CAISESRQLPRYEQYF.

Only one count was recorded for this clonotype. The chain links TRBV9 to TRBJ1-6, with D possibly being TRBD1 (5 bases). Germline lookup yields CDR1 SGDLS and CDR2 YYNGEE. The length of the CDR3 is 17 residues. V lost 4 bases and J lost 0, with 14 bases in between. The CDR3 nucleotides read TGTGCCAGCAGCCCCACCTGGGGGGGCTCCTATAATTCACCCCTCCACTTT. Residues: CASSPTWGGSYNSPLHF.

This clonotype has ten or more counts. The chain links TRBV6-2 or TRBV6-3 to TRBJ2-2, with TRBD1 as a possible D gene (6 bases). The CDR3 spans 15 residues. CDR1 is MNHEY and CDR2 is SVGEGT in the germline V gene. Trimming left V 6 bases short and J 5 bases short, with 16 bases between. In nucleotides, the CDR3 is TGTGCCAGCAGAGCTACAGGGAGACGAACCGGGGAGCTGTTTTTT. Residues: CASRATGRRTGELFF.

The rearrangement links TRBV27 to TRBJ2-1; TRBD2 matches 10 bases. The CDR3 totals 19 residues. J lost 0 bases, V lost 3 bases, and 11 bases had no gene match. In germline, CDR1 is MNHEY, CDR2 SMNVEV (reference sequence). Here the CDR3 DNA reads TGTGCCAGCAGTTTCGCGGTAGCGGGAGGACCTAGCTCCTACAATGAGCAGTTCTTC. Translated: CASSFAVAGGPSSYNEQFF.

This clonotype has a handful of counts. This rearrangement joins TRBV10-3 to TRBJ1-2, with 7 bases lining up with TRBD1. The CDR3 is made up of 13 amino acids. V shed 3 bases, J shed 5 bases, and the junction held 3 bases outside the gene matches. Germline loops: CDR1 ENHRY, CDR2 SYGVKD. CDR3 in DNA: TGTGCCATCAGTGAAGACAGGGAGTATGGCTACACCTTC. Protein: CAISEDREYGYTF.

This clonotype was counted ten times or more. This chain links TRBV3-1 with TRBJ2-7, with 13 bases matching TRBD2. The trim removed 4 bases at V and 3 bases at J, leaving 3 bases unmatched. Looked up from germline, CDR1 is LGHDT and CDR2 is YNNKEL (reference sequence). The CDR3 sequence is 15 residues long. CDR3 nucleotide sequence: TGTGCCAGCAGCCTTCGGACTAGCGGGGGCTACGAGCAGTACTTC. Translated, it gives CASSLRTSGGYEQYF.